The 32 T cell receptor beta chains below come from one sample, sequenced in a study of regulatory T cells in long-lasting Graves disease. Both iRepertoire HTBI primers and Arm-PCR of CDR3 regions were used to build the TCR beta libraries. One entry per CDR3 protein results from TCRdb running MiXCR on the multiplex PCR reads. Seen here are around 500,000 distinct CDR3 sequences, less than 15% observed once, and the top ten hold approximately 9.3%. Time point described: newly diagnosed GD, antithyroid drugs for less than 3 months. Construction of the TCR library relied on RNA isolated from PBMCs. The sample also formed part of further work on T cells in Graves' hyperthyroidism and ophthalmopathy.

Sequencing was performed on peripheral blood mononuclear cells (PBMCs), taken at new diagnosis, from a patient treated with antithyroid drugs. Receptors were obtained from a young man with Graves disease.

This clonotype was recorded at least ten times. The chain links TRBV20-1 to TRBJ1-2; D uncertain. This CDR3 has 14 amino acids. The V gene lost 2 bases and the J gene lost 2 bases, with 12 bases spanning the gap. Germline loops: CDR1 DFQATT, CDR2 SNEGSKA (reference sequence). The CDR3 loop reads CSARTRQENYGYTF. The CDR3 DNA reads as TGCAGTGCTAGAACTCGCCAGGAAAACTATGGCTACACCTTC.

This clonotype was detected ten times or more. This chain links TRBV29-1 with TRBJ2-7; 7 bases agree with TRBD1. The V segment lost 1 base and the J segment 3 bases; nucleotides outside the gene matches: 3. The CDR3 sequence is 13 residues long. Germline CDR1 is SQVTM and CDR2 is ANQGSEA. CDR3 in amino acids: CSVEGTGFYEQYF. The DNA of the CDR3 is TGCAGCGTTGAAGGGACAGGATTCTACGAGCAGTACTTC.

The rearrangement links TRBV20-1 to TRBJ2-5, with 9 nucleotides matching TRBD1. Germline V CDR1 and CDR2: DFQATT, SNEGSKA (reference sequence). The CDR3 has 13 residues. The V segment lost 6 bases and the J segment 3 bases; nucleotides outside the gene matches: 5. The CDR3 DNA sequence: TGCAGTGCGATATGGACAGGGGAAGAGACCCAGTACTTC. It yields the protein CSAIWTGEETQYF.

The sample holds a few counts of this clonotype. This sequence joins TRBV10-3 and TRBJ2-3; TRBD2 is a possible D gene (6 bases). The germline V gene encodes CDR1 ENHRY and CDR2 SYGVKD. V was cut by 8 bases and J by 1 base, with 16 bases left in between. The CDR3 runs to 15 residues. CDR3 nucleotides: TGTGCCATCGGATTGGGGGGTCAGGGCACAGATACGCAGTATTTT. It specifies CAIGLGGQGTDTQYF.

A few counts support this clonotype. The chain links TRBV3-1 to TRBJ2-5; 10 bases map to TRBD1. The CDR3 length is 14 residues. Germline values: CDR1 LGHDT, CDR2 YNNKEL (reference sequence). The V and J ends lost 4 bases and 3 bases, in that order; junction bases with no gene match: 2. CDR3 sequence: CASSPGQGEETQYF. Written as DNA, the CDR3 is TGTGCCAGCAGCCCCGGACAGGGGGAAGAGACCCAGTACTTC.

The chain combines TRBV7-9 with TRBJ1-2; perhaps TRBD1 as D (5 bases). Germline CDR1 SEHNR, CDR2 FQNEAQ (reference sequence). V was trimmed by 5 bases and J by 3 bases, leaving 10 bases between them. The CDR3 spans 13 residues. The CDR3 sequence is CASSIGTDYGYTF. The CDR3, as DNA: TGTGCCAGCAGCATAGGGACGGACTATGGCTACACCTTC.

This clonotype was observed a few times. This rearrangement joins TRBV9 to TRBJ2-1; D is undetermined. Per the germline V gene, CDR1 is SGDLS and CDR2 is YYNGEE. Trimming took off 6 bases at V and 9 bases at J, with 22 bases between the two ends. The CDR3 sequence is 15 residues long. The DNA of the CDR3 is TGTGCCAGCACCCCATTAGGGTCGGTGGCTGGTGAGCAGTTCTTC. Protein: CASTPLGSVAGEQFF.

This clonotype has at least ten counts. The V and J genes are TRBV30 and TRBJ2-2; 8 bases are a match to TRBD2. Trimming removed 5 bases from V and 5 bases from J; junction bases left unmatched: 10. CDR3 length equals 15 residues. CDR1 GTSNPN and CDR2 SVGIG come from the germline V gene (reference sequence). For the CDR3, the DNA is TGTGCCTGGGCGAAGCGGGAGTCGGGGACCGGGGAGCTGTTTTTT. Amino acid sequence: CAWAKRESGTGELFF.

This clonotype was seen repeatedly, ten times or more. V gene TRBV25-1 combines with J gene TRBJ2-7; a possible D gene is TRBD1 (5 bases). Trimming removed 2 bases at V and 4 bases at J, with 9 bases between. Germline values: CDR1 MGHDK, CDR2 SYGVNS. The CDR3 loop spans 13 amino acids. CDR3 protein: CASSEQGRYEQYF. CDR3 DNA: TGTGCCAGCAGTGAACAGGGCAGGTACGAGCAGTACTTC.

This chain uses TRBV7-9 with TRBJ2-3, with TRBD2 identical over 9 bases. Germline V lookup: CDR1 SEHNR, CDR2 FQNEAQ (reference sequence). Losses at the gene ends were 8 bases for V and 2 bases for J; bases not matched to a gene: 17. The CDR3 contains 18 residues. CDR3 region: CASLLAGGPSGNTDTQYF. CDR3 nucleotide sequence: TGTGCCAGCCTCCTTGCGGGAGGGCCTAGCGGGAACACAGATACGCAGTATTTT.

This clonotype was recorded many times. The chain recombines TRBV7-2 with TRBJ2-2; D not resolved. V shed 2 bases and J shed 9 bases, with 7 bases lying between them. This CDR3 is 12 amino acids long. From germline, CDR1 is SGHTA and CDR2 FQGNSA. The CDR3 nucleotides are TGTGCCAGCAGCTTACTGGGTCGGGAGCTGTTTTTT. It encodes CASSLLGRELFF. Using reference TRBV7-2 and TRBJ2-2 for the parts outside the CDR3, the full variable domain is GAGVSQSPSNKVTEKGKDVELRCDPISGHTALYWYRQSLGQGLEFLIYFQGNSAPDKSGLPSDRFSAERTGGSVSTLTIQRTQQEDSAVYLCASSLLGRELFFGEGSRLTVL.

This clonotype was seen at least ten times. V usage is TRBV29-1 and J usage is TRBJ1-1; no clear D. The V gene lost 3 bases and the J gene lost 0 bases, with 11 bases spanning the gap. Germline-derived CDR1 and CDR2 are SQVTM and ANQGSEA. The CDR3 has 14 residues. CDR3 DNA sequence: TGCAGCGTTGACGGGCGGGGAATGAACACTGAAGCTTTCTTT. Protein sequence: CSVDGRGMNTEAFF.

This clonotype was detected only a few times. The rearrangement links TRBV7-8 to TRBJ1-2, with D unresolved. The germline CDR1 and CDR2 sequences are SGHVS and FQNEAQ. The CDR3 sequence is 13 residues long. Trimming shortened V by 6 bases and J by 4 bases, and 12 bases separated the two germline ends. CDR3 sequence: CASRTPGLYGYTF. The DNA for the CDR3 is TGTGCCAGCAGAACCCCCGGTCTCTATGGCTACACCTTC.

This clonotype was detected many times. The V call is TRBV11-2, the J call TRBJ2-4; 7 bases align to TRBD1. The CDR3 covers 15 residues. Trimming cost V 6 bases and J 4 bases; bases outside gene matches: 9. Germline-derived CDR1 and CDR2 are SGHAT and FQNNGV. CDR3 loop: CASRLRDSAKNIQYF. The CDR3, as DNA: TGTGCCAGCAGACTCCGGGACAGCGCTAAAAACATTCAGTACTTC. The full variable domain, with the rest looked up from reference TRBV11-2 and TRBJ2-4, is EAGVAQSPRYKIIEKRQSVAFWCNPISGHATLYWYQQILGQGPKLLIQFQNNGVVDDSQLPKDRFSAERLKGVDSTLKIQPAKLEDSAVYLCASRLRDSAKNIQYFGAGTRLSVL.

Worth noting for this clonotype: Being one base from a much bigger clone, this may be a read error. V is TRBV7-9 and J is TRBJ2-2, with 8 bases fitting TRBD2. The J segment lost 6 bases and the V segment lost 5 bases, leaving 5 bases of the junction unmatched. The V gene's germline CDR1 is SEHNR and CDR2 FQNEAQ (reference sequence). The CDR3 consists of 14 residues. CDR3 in DNA: TGTGCCAGCAGCCCGACTAGCGCAGCCGGGGAGCTGTTTTTT. As protein: CASSPTSAAGELFF.

This clonotype came up many times. V usage is TRBV10-3 and J usage is TRBJ2-7; D perhaps matches TRBD2 (6 bases). Germline assignment: CDR1 ENHRY and CDR2 SYGVKD. This CDR3 is 14 amino acids long. V dropped 10 bases and J dropped 0 bases, with 16 bases sitting between them. The CDR3 region is CATGGQRNSYEQYF. CDR3 DNA: TGTGCCACCGGGGGTCAGCGGAACTCCTACGAGCAGTACTTC.

V usage is TRBV4-1 and J usage is TRBJ2-7; TRBD2 aligns across 10 bases. This CDR3 comprises 15 residues. V was pared by 1 base and J by 4 bases, with 4 bases of the junction left unmatched. The germline V gene has CDR1 MGHRA and CDR2 YSYEKL. CDR3 sequence (DNA): TGCGCCAGCAGCCAAGTACTAGCGGGACGGTACGAGCAGTACTTC. Residues: CASSQVLAGRYEQYF.

V and J are TRBV15 and TRBJ2-3; D ambiguous. This CDR3 region has 13 residues. Germline V CDR1 and CDR2: LNHNV, YYDKDF (reference sequence). Trimming left V 1 base short and J 6 bases short, with 8 bases between. In nucleotides, the CDR3 is TGTGCCACCAGCAGAGGTGACCTTGATACGCAGTATTTT. The encoded protein is CATSRGDLDTQYF.

This clonotype occurred a few times. The CDR3 spells CSVERGLPGRDIQYF. As DNA, the CDR3 is TGCAGCGTTGAACGAGGGCTTCCCGGCAGGGACATTCAGTACTTC. V is TRBV29-1 and J is TRBJ2-4, with D perhaps TRBD1 or TRBD2 (5 bases each). The CDR3 extends over 15 amino acids. Germline V gene data show CDR1 as SQVTM and CDR2 as ANQGSEA. V was clipped by 2 bases and J by 8 bases, with 19 bases between them.

This clonotype was seen a handful of times. This rearrangement joins TRBV5-1 to TRBJ2-7; possible D gene TRBD1, 6 bases. The CDR3 has 13 amino acids. Germline V gives CDR1 SGHRS, CDR2 YFSETQ. Trimming removed 4 bases from V and 4 bases from J, with 12 bases in between. The CDR3 DNA reads TGCGCCAGCAGCCGGGACACCCCATACGAGCAGTACTTC. Amino acids: CASSRDTPYEQYF.

This clonotype has at least ten counts. The chain combines TRBV7-2 with TRBJ2-2; D is perhaps TRBD2 (6 bases). The germline V gene encodes CDR1 SGHTA and CDR2 FQGNSA. The CDR3 totals 15 residues. Between the trimmed V and J ends, which lost 5 bases and 3 bases, there was a span of 13 bases. The CDR3 nucleotides are TGTGCCAGCAGCCTGACTAGGGGAGACACCGGGGAGCTGTTTTTT. It is translated as CASSLTRGDTGELFF.

The chain carries TRBV2 and TRBJ1-6; possibly TRBD1 for D (6 bases). Germline CDR1 and CDR2: SNHLY and FYNNEI. V gave up 8 bases and J gave up 7 bases, with 21 bases separating them. The CDR3 has 16 amino acids. The CDR3 DNA reads as TGTGCCAGCCACCTCTACTGGAACAGGGCAAATTCACCCCTCCACTTT. Residues: CASHLYWNRANSPLHF.

The sample holds many counts of this clonotype. V usage is TRBV5-5 and J usage is TRBJ2-1, with 10 bases fitting TRBD2. V was clipped by 0 bases and J by 9 bases; unmatched bases: 9. This CDR3 comprises 16 residues. Germline assignment: CDR1 SGHKS and CDR2 YYEKEE (reference sequence). CDR3 sequence: CASSLGASGSNVEQFF. In nucleotides, the CDR3 is TGTGCCAGCAGCTTGGGGGCTAGCGGGAGTAACGTTGAGCAGTTCTTC.

This clonotype has ten or more counts. The chain carries TRBV7-9 and TRBJ2-5; 7 nucleotides align to TRBD1. V lost 3 bases to trimming and J lost 2 bases; unmatched junction nucleotides: 9. The CDR3 spans 16 residues. The V gene's germline CDR1 is SEHNR and CDR2 FQNEAQ (reference sequence). CDR3 loop: CASSFSGTVGQETQYF. In DNA, the CDR3 is TGTGCCAGCAGCTTCAGTGGGACAGTCGGTCAAGAGACCCAGTACTTC.

This clonotype was counted at least ten times. This rearrangement joins TRBV20-1 to TRBJ1-5; 7 bases line up with TRBD1. V lost 3 bases and J lost 4; bases outside the gene matches: 6. Germline-derived CDR1 and CDR2 are DFQATT and SNEGSKA (reference sequence). This CDR3 spans 14 amino acids. CDR3 DNA sequence: TGCAGTGCTAGGAGGGGACAGCAAAATCAGCCCCAGCATTTT. Amino acids: CSARRGQQNQPQHF.

Notes on this clonotype: A much larger clone lies a single base off, so this may be a read error. The V and J genes are TRBV7-8 and TRBJ2-3; the match to TRBD1 covers 8 bases. Germline assignment: CDR1 SGHVS and CDR2 FQNEAQ. CDR3 size: 19 residues. Trimming at V came to 2 bases and at J to 1 base, leaving 14 bases not matched to a gene. DNA for the CDR3: TGTGCCAGCAGCTTATGGACAGGGCGGGGTATCGGAGGCACAGATACGCAGTATTTT. The encoded protein is CASSLWTGRGIGGTDTQYF.

As regards this clonotype: A far larger clone is one base from this, pointing to a likely read error. The chain uses TRBV11-3 and TRBJ2-2; D is undetermined. Germline assignment: CDR1 SGHNT and CDR2 YENEEA. The length of the CDR3 is 13 residues. V was trimmed by 1 base and J by 6 bases, leaving 6 bases between them. CDR3 bases: TGTGCCAGCAGCTTAGGGCAACCCGGGGAGCTGTTTTTT. Encoded protein: CASSLGQPGELFF.

The V gene is TRBV15, the J gene TRBJ1-2; 10 bases fit TRBD1. This CDR3 has 16 amino acids. V was pared by 1 base and J by 8 bases, with 10 bases of the junction left unmatched. Germline loops: CDR1 LNHNV, CDR2 YYDKDF (reference sequence). CDR3 protein: CATSRGPTTGGAGYTF. The DNA for the CDR3 is TGTGCCACCAGCAGAGGCCCCACGACAGGGGGCGCCGGCTACACCTTC.

This clonotype was counted many times. This chain joins TRBV3-1 and TRBJ2-3; the match to TRBD2 covers 16 bases. Germline-derived CDR1 and CDR2 are LGHDT and YNNKEL (reference sequence). V lost 0 bases and J lost 6; bases outside the gene matches: 9. The CDR3 contains 19 residues. The CDR3 protein is CASSQEAGLAGGPADTQYF. In DNA form, the CDR3 reads TGTGCCAGCAGCCAAGAAGCGGGACTAGCGGGAGGGCCAGCGGATACGCAGTATTTT.

Of note for this clonotype: Being one base from a much bigger clone, this may be a read error. V and J are TRBV7-6 and TRBJ1-1; unclear D gene. Germline lookup yields CDR1 SGHVS and CDR2 FNYEAQ. This CDR3 spans 16 amino acids. The CDR3 DNA follows: TGTGCCAGCAGCTTAGCTGGTCGAGAACTGAACGCTGAAGCTTTCTTT. It codes for CASSLAGRELNAEAFF.

Ten or more counts support this clonotype. V is TRBV27 and J is TRBJ1-1, with a possible D match to TRBD1 (5 bases). This CDR3 has 13 residues. Germline V gene lookup returns CDR1 MNHEY and CDR2 SMNVEV (reference sequence). V lost 2 bases to trimming and J lost 10 bases, with 14 bases between them. CDR3 in amino acids: CASSLIPAGAAFF. CDR3 bases: TGTGCCAGCAGTTTAATTCCAGCTGGGGCAGCTTTCTTT.

This clonotype was seen repeatedly, ten times or more. The chain uses TRBV5-5 and TRBJ1-1, with D unclear. The CDR3 is 15 residues long. V lost 2 bases and J lost 3, with 14 bases in between. Germline V gene lookup returns CDR1 SGHKS and CDR2 YYEKEE (reference sequence). The CDR3 bases are TGTGCCAGCAGCTTCCCGACGGAATCCCACACTGAAGCTTTCTTT. This translates into CASSFPTESHTEAFF.